Listed here are 15 T cell receptor beta chains from one sample, sequenced in a study of blood T cell repertoires in COVID-19. This table comes from immunoSEQ multiplex PCR, and its TCRdb copy is limited to in-frame clones, with some not included. The table shows 390,000 or so clones, with 87% occurring only once. Sequencing used PBMCs or T cells enriched from blood (not recorded which). The receptors were sampled from a woman aged 45 to 65 who had recovered from COVID-19.

Of note for this clone: The same CDR3 can be traced to other DNA sequences in this sample. This chain links TRBV3-1 (or the pseudogene TRBV3-2) with TRBJ1-5; perhaps TRBD1 as D (5 bases). The CDR3 totals 13 residues. V was cut by 0 bases and J by 7 bases, with 7 bases left in between. In germline, CDR1 is LGHDT, CDR2 YNNKEL (reference sequence). The CDR3 region has the DNA TGTGCCAGCAGCCAAGATGGGGGGCAGCCCCAGCATTTT. This translates into CASSQDGGQPQHF.

The gene calls are TRBV30 and TRBJ2-1; no definite D call. CDR3 length: 15 residues. Germline CDR1 and CDR2: GTSNPN and SVGIG (reference sequence). The V gene lost 2 bases and the J gene lost 0 bases, with 11 bases spanning the gap. CDR3 residues: CAWSIDPSSYNEQFF. CDR3 sequence (DNA): TGTGCCTGGAGTATTGATCCGAGCTCCTACAATGAGCAGTTCTTC.

V is TRBV14 and J is TRBJ2-6; TRBD1 matches at 7 bases. Germline-derived CDR1 and CDR2 are SGHDN and FVKESK. This CDR3 is 16 amino acids long. With 0 bases clipped from V and 1 base from J, the junction kept 0 bases outside the gene matches. The CDR3 is CASSQETGSGANVLTF. The CDR3, as DNA: TGTGCCAGCAGCCAAGAGACAGGGTCTGGGGCCAACGTCCTGACTTTC.

The chain couples TRBV6-2 or TRBV6-3 to TRBJ2-2, with 9 bases lining up with TRBD2. The germline V gene encodes CDR1 MNHEY and CDR2 SVGEGT. The CDR3 loop spans 17 amino acids. Germline trimming cut 4 bases from V and 0 bases from J; bases unmatched to any gene: 6. In nucleotides, the CDR3 is TGTGCCAGCAGTTTAATGGGACTAGCACCGAACACCGGGGAGCTGTTTTTT. Encoded protein: CASSLMGLAPNTGELFF.

The V call is TRBV6-1, the J call TRBJ1-4, with no clear D. This CDR3 is 14 amino acids long. Trimming took off 2 bases at V and 8 bases at J, with 12 bases between the two ends. Germline CDR1 and CDR2: MNHNS and SASEGT. CDR3 amino acids: CASSELRTEEKLFF. CDR3 in DNA: TGTGCCAGCAGTGAATTAAGAACGGAGGAAAAACTGTTTTTT.

This chain connects TRBV19 to TRBJ1-5; no definite D call. V was cut by 9 bases and J by 6 bases, with 18 bases left in between. Germline loops: CDR1 LNHDA, CDR2 SQIVND (reference sequence). CDR3 size: 14 residues. In DNA form, the CDR3 reads TGTGCCAGCAACTCCGACGAAGGCGGTCAGCCCCAGCATTTT. Encoded protein: CASNSDEGGQPQHF.

The chain links TRBV10-3 to TRBJ1-2; D uncertain. Trimming removed 2 bases from V and 8 bases from J, with 12 bases in between. There are 13 residues in the CDR3. Per germline, CDR1 ENHRY and CDR2 SYGVKD. The CDR3 DNA reads as TGTGCCATCAGTGAGGCCAACTCGAACGGCTACACCTTC. The encoded protein is CAISEANSNGYTF.

J is TRBJ2-5 and V is TRBV30, with a possible D match to TRBD1 (6 bases). CDR1 GTSNPN and CDR2 SVGIG come from the germline V gene (reference sequence). The CDR3 loop spans 13 amino acids. Trimming shortened V by 3 bases and J by 5 bases, and 13 bases separated the two germline ends. The CDR3: CAWRLQGGETQYF. The CDR3 bases are TGTGCCTGGAGATTACAGGGCGGCGAGACCCAGTACTTC.

This chain uses TRBV6-2 or TRBV6-3 with TRBJ1-5, with TRBD1 as a possible D gene (5 bases). The CDR3 has 17 amino acids. With 6 bases removed from V and 0 bases from J, the gap between germline ends came to 18 bases. Germline V gene sequence: CDR1 MNHEY, CDR2 SVGEGT. CDR3 DNA sequence: TGTGCCAGCAGCTATACTAATGTGGGGCTTAGCAATCAGCCCCAGCATTTT. This codes for CASSYTNVGLSNQPQHF.

The rearrangement uses TRBV28 and TRBJ2-7; 8 bases agree with TRBD1. Germline V gene sequence: CDR1 MDHEN, CDR2 SYDVKM. The CDR3 spans 16 residues. V gave up 3 bases and J gave up 4 bases; unmatched junction bases: 11. In DNA form, the CDR3 reads TGTGCCAGCAGTTTTACTACGGGGACAGGAAGATACGAGCAGTACTTC. Its translation is CASSFTTGTGRYEQYF.

The V gene is TRBV19, the J gene TRBJ2-3; possible D gene TRBD1, 5 bases. The CDR3 spans 13 residues. Germline CDR1 reads LNHDA; CDR2 reads SQIVND (reference sequence). V shed 5 bases and J shed 2 bases, with 8 bases lying between them. The CDR3 sequence: CASSATDTDTQYF. The CDR3 DNA sequence: TGTGCCAGTAGTGCGACAGACACAGATACGCAGTATTTT.

The rearrangement joins TRBV28 to TRBJ1-5, with D perhaps matching TRBD1 (5 bases). The germline gives CDR1 MDHEN, CDR2 SYDVKM. With 10 bases removed from V and 5 bases from J, the gap between germline ends came to 18 bases. CDR3 length: 14 amino acids. DNA for the CDR3: TGTGCCACAACAGGACAAGGAGTTTATCAGCCCCAGCATTTT. It encodes CATTGQGVYQPQHF.

Concerning this clone itself: Other DNA sequences in this specimen translate into the identical CDR3. The V gene is TRBV6-1, the J gene TRBJ2-7; no clear D gene. Germline V lookup: CDR1 MNHNS, CDR2 SASEGT. This CDR3 is 14 amino acids long. V gave up 2 bases and J gave up 4 bases, with 12 bases separating them. For the CDR3, the DNA is TGTGCCAGCAGTGAACGCAGAGGCCCGTACGAGCAGTACTTC. Translated, it gives CASSERRGPYEQYF.

The V and J genes are TRBV27 and TRBJ1-5; tentative D call: TRBD1 (6 bases). The germline V gene encodes CDR1 MNHEY and CDR2 SMNVEV (reference sequence). V was shortened by 5 bases and J by 7 bases, with 15 bases between the two germline ends. CDR3 size: 14 residues. The CDR3 DNA reads as TGTGCCAGCAGTCACGGGGGGCTATGGCAGCCCCAGCATTTT. Its translation is CASSHGGLWQPQHF.

The chain has TRBV5-4 and TRBJ2-3; 8 bases fit TRBD1. The V gene's germline CDR1 is SGHNT and CDR2 YYREEE (reference sequence). The CDR3 is 15 residues long. V was clipped by 9 bases and J by 8 bases; unmatched bases: 17. DNA for the CDR3: TGTGCCACGACAACAGGAGGACAGGGTGCTCGTACGCAGTATTTT. Protein product: CATTTGGQGARTQYF.